This T cell receptor (beta chain) was documented in a study of blood T cells in healthy people across ages. The length of the CDR3 is 14 residues. Germline V gene sequence: CDR1 MNHNY, CDR2 SVGAGI (reference sequence). Between the trimmed V and J ends, which lost 3 bases and 4 bases, there was a span of 12 bases. Next came a second PCR, run for about 6 to 11 cycles, which used a sample-barcoded 5' primer along with a J-beta primer mix. A template-switch adaptor that had 12 random nucleotides put a tag on each cDNA molecule. TCRdb independently ran MiXCR on the 5' RACE reads; one entry per CDR3 protein. The sample records about 800,000 distinct CDR3 sequences, about 25% being singletons. The sample also formed part of further work on T cells of mothers and their children. From that report: Thymic selection molds TCR recombination products alike in related and unrelated pairs.

This rearrangement joins TRBV6-6 to TRBJ1-2; D uncertain. The sequence came from a boy between 10 and 17 years old in good health. The sequenced sample was blood. The CDR3 loop reads CASSYGSSPYGYTF. The CDR3 bases are TGTGCCAGCAGTTATGGCTCCTCTCCCTATGGCTACACCTTC.